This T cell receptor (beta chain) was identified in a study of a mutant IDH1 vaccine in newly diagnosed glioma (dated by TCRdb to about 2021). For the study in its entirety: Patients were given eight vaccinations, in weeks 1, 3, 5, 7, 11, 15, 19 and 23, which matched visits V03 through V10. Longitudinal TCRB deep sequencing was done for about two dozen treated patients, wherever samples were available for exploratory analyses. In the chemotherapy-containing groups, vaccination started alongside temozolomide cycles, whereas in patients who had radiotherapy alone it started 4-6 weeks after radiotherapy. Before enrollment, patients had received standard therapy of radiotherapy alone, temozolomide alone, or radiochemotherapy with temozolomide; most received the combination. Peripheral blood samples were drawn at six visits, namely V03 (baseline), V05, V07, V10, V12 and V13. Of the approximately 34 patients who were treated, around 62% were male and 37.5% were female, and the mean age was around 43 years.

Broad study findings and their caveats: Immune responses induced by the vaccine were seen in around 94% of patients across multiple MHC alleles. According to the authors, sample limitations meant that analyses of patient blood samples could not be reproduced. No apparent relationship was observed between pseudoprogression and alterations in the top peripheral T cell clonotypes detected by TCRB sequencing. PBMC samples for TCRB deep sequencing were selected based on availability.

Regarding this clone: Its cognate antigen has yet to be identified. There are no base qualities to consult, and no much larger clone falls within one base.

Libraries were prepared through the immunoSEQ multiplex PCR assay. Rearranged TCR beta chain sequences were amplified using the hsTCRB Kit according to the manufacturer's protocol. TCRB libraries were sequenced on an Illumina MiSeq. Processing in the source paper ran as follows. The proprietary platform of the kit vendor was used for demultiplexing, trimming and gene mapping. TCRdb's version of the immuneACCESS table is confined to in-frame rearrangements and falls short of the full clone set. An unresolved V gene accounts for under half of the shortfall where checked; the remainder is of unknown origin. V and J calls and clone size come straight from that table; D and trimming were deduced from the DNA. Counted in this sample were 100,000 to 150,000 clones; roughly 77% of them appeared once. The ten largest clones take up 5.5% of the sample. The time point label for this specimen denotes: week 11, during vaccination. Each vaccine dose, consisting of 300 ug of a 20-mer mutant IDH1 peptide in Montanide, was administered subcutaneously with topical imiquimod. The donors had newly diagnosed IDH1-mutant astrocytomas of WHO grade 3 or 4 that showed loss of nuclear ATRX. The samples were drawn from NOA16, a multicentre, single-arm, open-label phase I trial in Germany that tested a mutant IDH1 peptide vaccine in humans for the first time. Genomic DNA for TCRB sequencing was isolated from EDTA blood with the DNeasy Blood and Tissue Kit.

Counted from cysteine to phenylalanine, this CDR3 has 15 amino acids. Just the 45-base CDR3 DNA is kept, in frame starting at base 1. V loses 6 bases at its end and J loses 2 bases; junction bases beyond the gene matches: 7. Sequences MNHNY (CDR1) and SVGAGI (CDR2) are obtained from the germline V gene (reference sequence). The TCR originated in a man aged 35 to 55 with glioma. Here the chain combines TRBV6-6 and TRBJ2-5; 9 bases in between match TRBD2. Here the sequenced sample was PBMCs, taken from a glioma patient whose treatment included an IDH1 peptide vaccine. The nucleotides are TGTGCCAGCAGAGTAGCGGGGGCATTACAAGAGACCCAGTACTTC. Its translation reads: CASRVAGALQETQYF.